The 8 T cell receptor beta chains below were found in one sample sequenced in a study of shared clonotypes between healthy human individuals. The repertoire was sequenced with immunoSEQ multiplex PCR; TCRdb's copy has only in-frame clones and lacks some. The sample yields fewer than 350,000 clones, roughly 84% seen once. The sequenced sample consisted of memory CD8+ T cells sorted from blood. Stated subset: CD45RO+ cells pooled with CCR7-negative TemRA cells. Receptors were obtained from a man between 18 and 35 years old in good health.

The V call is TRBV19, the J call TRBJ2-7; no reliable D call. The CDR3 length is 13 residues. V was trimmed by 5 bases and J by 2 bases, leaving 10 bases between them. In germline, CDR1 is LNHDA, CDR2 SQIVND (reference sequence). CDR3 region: CASSLASPYEQYF. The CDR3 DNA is TGTGCCAGTAGTTTGGCTTCTCCCTACGAGCAGTACTTC.

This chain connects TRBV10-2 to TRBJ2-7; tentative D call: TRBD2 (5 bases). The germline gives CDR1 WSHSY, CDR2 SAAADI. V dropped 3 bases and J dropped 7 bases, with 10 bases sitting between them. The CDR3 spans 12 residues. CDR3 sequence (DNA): TGCGCCAGCAGTGAAATCCCGGGGGAGCAGTACTTC. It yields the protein CASSEIPGEQYF.

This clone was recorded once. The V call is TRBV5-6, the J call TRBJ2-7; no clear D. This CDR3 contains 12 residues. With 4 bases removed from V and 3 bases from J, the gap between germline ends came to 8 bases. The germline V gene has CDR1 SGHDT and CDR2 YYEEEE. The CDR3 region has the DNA TGTGCCAGCAGCGCCTACGGCTACGAGCAGTACTTC. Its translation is CASSAYGYEQYF.

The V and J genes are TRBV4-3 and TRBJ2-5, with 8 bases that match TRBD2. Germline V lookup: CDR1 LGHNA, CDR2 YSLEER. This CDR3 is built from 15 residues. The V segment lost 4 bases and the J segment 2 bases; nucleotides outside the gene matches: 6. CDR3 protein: CASSRGLAPQETQYF. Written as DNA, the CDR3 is TGCGCCAGCAGCCGCGGACTAGCCCCTCAAGAGACCCAGTACTTC.

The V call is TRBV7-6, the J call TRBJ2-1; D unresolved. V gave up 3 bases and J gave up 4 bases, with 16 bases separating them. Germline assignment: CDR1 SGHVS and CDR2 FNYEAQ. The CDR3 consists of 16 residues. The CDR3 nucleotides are TGTGCCAGCAGCTTTCTCAGACTCGACTCATACAATGAGCAGTTCTTC. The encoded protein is CASSFLRLDSYNEQFF.

The CDR3 reads CASSLGRVSYEQYF. CDR3 DNA: TGCGCCAGCAGCTTGGGAAGGGTATCCTACGAGCAGTACTTC. V gene TRBV5-1 combines with J gene TRBJ2-7; D unclear. CDR1 and CDR2 from the germline V gene are SGHRS and YFSETQ. This CDR3 region has 14 residues. V was pared by 0 bases and J by 1 base, with 8 bases between.

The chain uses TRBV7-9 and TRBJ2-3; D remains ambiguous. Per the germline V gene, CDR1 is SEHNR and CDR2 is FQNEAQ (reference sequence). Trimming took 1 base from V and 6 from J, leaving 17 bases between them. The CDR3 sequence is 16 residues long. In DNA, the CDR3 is TGTGCCAGCAGCTTAGTTGCCCTTCGTAGCCCGGATACGCAGTATTTT. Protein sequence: CASSLVALRSPDTQYF.

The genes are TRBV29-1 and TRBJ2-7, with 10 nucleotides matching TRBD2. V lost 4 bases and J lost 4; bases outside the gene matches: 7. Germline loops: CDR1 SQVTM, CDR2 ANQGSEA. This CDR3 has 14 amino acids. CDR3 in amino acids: CSVAPSGGEYEQYF. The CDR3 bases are TGCAGCGTTGCCCCAAGCGGGGGGGAGTACGAGCAGTACTTC.